This T cell receptor (beta chain) was recovered during a study of response to subunit inactivated influenza vaccine. TCRdb independently ran MiXCR on the RT-PCR reads; one entry per CDR3 protein. This table has under 750,000 distinct CDR3 sequences, approximately 10% appearing once. Trimming took off 1 base at V and 4 bases at J, with 11 bases between the two ends. In germline, CDR1 is LGHNA, CDR2 YNFKEQ. The length of the CDR3 is 14 residues. The rearrangement links TRBV4-2 to TRBJ2-7; weak D call: TRBD2 (6 bases). The TCR comes from a man aged 45-65 years who received an inactivated influenza vaccine. This specimen consisted of PBMCs from blood, obtained on the day of vaccination. Here the CDR3 DNA reads TGTGCCAGCAGCCAAGTAGCGGAGGGATACGAGCAGTACTTC. It encodes CASSQVAEGYEQYF.